The present entry profiles one TCR beta chain with its context. Its antigen is not identified. These data originate in a study of cytomegalovirus exposure and HLA in healthy donors. Whole-study results and caveats: Donors belonging to an Asian-associated ancestry cluster reportedly showed fewer N-insertions in productive TCRs than the roughly 670-donor mean, according to what a later analysis found. A later analysis revealed that TCR association rates differed between HLA loci, peaking at DRB1 and bottoming out at HLA-C. Sequencing depth across donors, presence/absence analyses assumed, was roughly uniform. It was approximately 150 TCR beta chains that were listed as cytomegalovirus-associated.

Trimming took 2 bases from V and 3 from J, leaving 19 bases between them. The CDR3 has 17 residues. Germline V gene data show CDR1 as MGHRA and CDR2 as YSYEKL. Amplification used 60 Vbeta primers and 13 Jbeta primers. Libraries were prepared by immunoSEQ multiplex PCR; TCRdb keeps only in-frame clonotypes and omits some of them. The sample includes fewer than 250,000 clones, more than 75% of them seen just once. This sequence joins TRBV4-1 and TRBJ1-1; a possible D gene is TRBD1 (5 bases). What was sequenced was PBMCs. The receptor was derived from a male donor in good health and CMV-seronegative. CDR3 sequence reads: CASSQLPHAGGDTEAFF. The DNA of the CDR3 is TGCGCCAGCAGCCAACTCCCCCATGCCGGGGGGGACACTGAAGCTTTCTTT.